This is a list of T cell receptor beta chains from one sample in a study of spatial heterogeneity in lung cancer. TCRdb re-called the 5' RACE reads through MiXCR, storing one row per CDR3 protein. This sample has about 95,000 distinct CDR3 sequences, with approximately 8.6% found just once. The input for sequencing was PBMCs, taken at surgery. Receptors were obtained from a male donor with early-stage non-small cell lung cancer. Both conserved end residues are part of each CDR3. Each record gives: D gene, V gene, clone size, J gene, CDR3 DNA, CDR3 protein. A D gene is named only where the DNA matches it firmly. Clone size is not always given. Where it is, it says once, few, many or a class for expanded clones.

-	TRBV5-6	few	TRBJ2-7	TGTGCCAGCAGCTTCTCAGATTCCTACGAGCAGTACTTC	CASSFSDSYEQYF
TRBD2	TRBV7-8	many	TRBJ2-6	TGTGCCAGCAGCACAGCGGGAGGGCCTTATTCTGGGGCCAACGTCCTGACTTTC	CASSTAGGPYSGANVLTF
TRBD1	TRBV10-3	many	TRBJ2-5	TGTGCCATCAGTGACGGGACAGACCAAGAGACCCAGTACTTC	CAISDGTDQETQYF
TRBD1	TRBV2	-	TRBJ2-2	TGTGCCAGCAGAGACAGGGTAGTAGGGGAGCTGTTTTTT	CASRDRVVGELFF
-	TRBV5-1	-	TRBJ2-5	TGCGCCAGCAGCTTATCTAGCGAAGAGACCCAGTACTTC	CASSLSSEETQYF
-	TRBV2	-	TRBJ2-6	TGTGCCAGCATGTCCTTGGCTGGGGCCAACGTCCTGACTTTC	CASMSLAGANVLTF
-	TRBV21-1	many	TRBJ2-7	TGTGCCAGCAGACCCCGGGATCAGAGCTCCTACGAGCAGTACTTC	CASRPRDQSSYEQYF
-	TRBV5-6	many	TRBJ2-5	TGTGCCAGCAGCTTGGTTCAGCAAGAGACCCAGTACTTC	CASSLVQQETQYF
TRBD2	TRBV20-1	-	TRBJ2-3	TGCAGTGCGTTAGCGGGAAAAACAGATACGCAGTATTTT	CSALAGKTDTQYF
-	TRBV6-6	-	TRBJ2-7	TGTGCCAGCACCAACCTGGGGGAGCAGTACTTC	CASTNLGEQYF
-	TRBV3-1	few	TRBJ2-7	TGTGCCAGCAGCCAAGAACTGACACCAACCTACGAGCAGTACTTC	CASSQELTPTYEQYF
-	TRBV29-1	few	TRBJ2-1	TGCAGCGTTGCACAGGCTGGGCGCAATGAGCAGTTCTTC	CSVAQAGRNEQFF
-	TRBV10-3	-	TRBJ2-1	TGTGCCATCAGTGAATTAGAAATTGAGCAGTTCTTC	CAISELEIEQFF
-	TRBV25-1	few	TRBJ2-7	TGTGCCAGCAGCCCCGGACAGAGAGATTACGAGCAGTACTTC	CASSPGQRDYEQYF
-	TRBV5-6	many	TRBJ1-2	TGTGCCAGCAGCTTGGGGGAGGGAGGCTATGGCTACACCTTC	CASSLGEGGYGYTF
-	TRBV11-2	-	TRBJ1-4	TGTGCCAGCAGCGCCGACGGTAATGAAAAACTGTTTTTT	CASSADGNEKLFF
TRBD2	TRBV5-1	few	TRBJ2-3	TGCGCCAGCAGCCCGCGAGCGGGAGGGCGCACAGATACGCAGTATTTT	CASSPRAGGRTDTQYF
-	TRBV20-1	few	TRBJ2-1	TGCAGTGCTAGAGATTCCGGCAGACCCTCCTACAATGAGCAGTTCTTC	CSARDSGRPSYNEQFF
-	TRBV7-2	-	TRBJ1-2	TGTGCCAGCAGCTCTACATCTGTCTATGGCTACACCTTC	CASSSTSVYGYTF
-	TRBV5-1	many	TRBJ2-5	TGCGCCAGCAGCTTGATTGCGGGCGGAGAGACCCAGTACTTC	CASSLIAGGETQYF
-	TRBV7-2	many	TRBJ2-7	TGTGCCAGCAGCTTCGGACGGACTGGCGAGCAGTACTTC	CASSFGRTGEQYF
-	TRBV5-1	few	TRBJ2-7	TGCGCCAGCAGCGTCGGGGGCACCGACTCCTACGAGCAGTACTTC	CASSVGGTDSYEQYF
-	TRBV18	few	TRBJ1-2	TGTGCCAGCTCACCACAGGGCGACTATGGCTACACCTTC	CASSPQGDYGYTF
-	TRBV30	-	TRBJ1-5	TGTGCCTGGAGCGCCGGGACGAAGGATCGGCAGCCCCAGCATTTT	CAWSAGTKDRQPQHF
-	TRBV7-2	-	TRBJ2-1	TGTGCCAGCAGCTGGTCTGACTCCTACAATGAGCAGTTCTTC	CASSWSDSYNEQFF
-	TRBV29-1	many	TRBJ1-6	TGCAGCGTGATGACAAATTATAATTCACCCCTCCACTTT	CSVMTNYNSPLHF
-	TRBV5-6	many	TRBJ1-4	TGTGCCAGCAGGTATGGTTCCGGGACAAATGAAAAACTGTTTTTT	CASRYGSGTNEKLFF
-	TRBV19	-	TRBJ2-5	TGTGCCAGTACAGACTCGATCCACGGAGAGACCCAGTACTTC	CASTDSIHGETQYF
-	TRBV12-3/TRBV12-4	few	TRBJ2-2	TGTGCCAGCAGTTTAGCGCTGATTTCCACCGGGGAGCTGTTTTTT	CASSLALISTGELFF
-	TRBV7-3	-	TRBJ1-1	TGTGCCAGCAGCTTAGGGCCCACTGAAGCTTTCTTT	CASSLGPTEAFF
TRBD1	TRBV7-2	-	TRBJ1-2	TGTGCCAGCAGCTTTAGACAGGGGGCGAGAAACTATGGCTACACCTTC	CASSFRQGARNYGYTF
-	TRBV5-1	many	TRBJ2-7	TGCGCCAGCAGCCGAAACCTAGAAGCAGGGGCATACGAGCAGTACTTC	CASSRNLEAGAYEQYF
-	TRBV25-1	few	TRBJ1-4	TGTGCCAGCAGCCTGGGGGCCAAAGAAAAACTGTTTTTT	CASSLGAKEKLFF
-	TRBV11-3	-	TRBJ2-3	TGTGCCAGCAGCTTAGGGACGAGCACGATGGAAGATACGCAGTATTTT	CASSLGTSTMEDTQYF
-	TRBV7-9	few	TRBJ2-4	TGTGCCAGCGAGAGGGATAACATTCAGTACTTC	CASERDNIQYF
-	TRBV11-1	-	TRBJ2-3	TGTGCCAGCAGCTTAAAGGTTGATGGCACAGATACGCAGTATTTT	CASSLKVDGTDTQYF
-	TRBV7-2	-	TRBJ2-3	TGTGCCAGCAGCCTCAGACATACCGCCCCCCCAGATACGCAGTATTTT	CASSLRHTAPPDTQYF
-	TRBV7-9	few	TRBJ2-1	TGTGCCAGCAGCCAATACGGGCAGTACAATGAGCAGTTCTTC	CASSQYGQYNEQFF
TRBD2	TRBV9	many	TRBJ2-1	TGTGCCAGCAGCGCCCCGGCAGGACTAGCGATCAATGAGCAGTTCTTC	CASSAPAGLAINEQFF
TRBD1	TRBV29-1	few	TRBJ2-2	TGCAGCGTTCACAGGGGTAGGAACACCGGGGAGCTGTTTTTT	CSVHRGRNTGELFF
-	TRBV5-1	many	TRBJ2-1	TGCGCCAGCAGCACAGACGGGACTGCCTCCTACAATGAGCAGTTCTTC	CASSTDGTASYNEQFF
-	TRBV20-1	many	TRBJ1-6	TGCAGTGCTACTCGGGACCGGAATTCACCCCTCCACTTT	CSATRDRNSPLHF
TRBD1	TRBV20-1	many	TRBJ1-3	TGCAGTGCTAGAGATAGGACAGGGGGCAGGAACACCATATATTTT	CSARDRTGGRNTIYF
TRBD1	TRBV6-5	few	TRBJ1-2	TGTGCCAGCAGTTACCTCGGGACAGGGAACTATGGCTACACCTTC	CASSYLGTGNYGYTF
TRBD2	TRBV20-1	-	TRBJ2-2	TGCAGTGCTAGAGATAGGCTAGCGGGAGAGGGCAGGGAGCTGTTTTTT	CSARDRLAGEGRELFF
-	TRBV7-2	few	TRBJ2-4	TGTGCCAGCAGCCCCCCAGGGGCGGGGGTAAACATTCAGTACTTC	CASSPPGAGVNIQYF
-	TRBV27	many	TRBJ2-2	TGTGCCAGCAGTTTATGGGGCCACGGGGAGCTGTTTTTT	CASSLWGHGELFF
-	TRBV6-6	-	TRBJ2-5	TGTGCCAGCAGTTATGATCGGGCGGGAGAGACCCAGTACTTC	CASSYDRAGETQYF
-	TRBV5-1	-	TRBJ2-7	TGCGCCAGCAGCTTGGACAATTTGTACGAGCAGTACTTC	CASSLDNLYEQYF
TRBD1	TRBV10-3	-	TRBJ2-5	TGTGCCATCCGCTCCGGGACAGGGGGCCCAAAGACCCAGTACTTC	CAIRSGTGGPKTQYF